The clone carrying this TCR beta chain was seen ten or more times. This entry belongs to a study of spatial heterogeneity in lung cancer. Study information: Compared with alpha-chain sequences, beta-chain sequences were consistently detected in greater numbers. For the average unique TCR and UMI combination, more than nine occurrences appeared in raw reads.

TCRdb analysed the 5' RACE reads with MiXCR anew, one entry per CDR3 protein. Here the sample spans approximately 49,000 distinct CDR3 sequences, approximately 5.3% being singletons. Stated time point: sample taken at primary tumor resection. V dropped 6 bases and J dropped 0 bases, with 10 bases sitting between them. The CDR3 is made up of 14 amino acids. The source material was PBMCs, sampled at surgery. V is TRBV12-3 or TRBV12-4 and J is TRBJ2-3, with D uncertain. This TCR derives from a male donor with early-stage non-small cell lung cancer. The CDR3 sequence is CASSPRFSTDTQYF. The CDR3 region has the DNA TGTGCCAGCAGCCCTCGTTTTAGCACAGATACGCAGTATTTT.